The clone carrying this T cell receptor beta chain was observed a few times. What it binds is not known. One end of the junction fails to match germline, which may point to a read error. The time point denotes: sample taken at primary tumor resection. The input material, whole RNA from tumor, nontumor lung or frozen PBMC, was sequenced unsorted. Germline CDR1 and CDR2: SSHAT and FNYEAQ (reference sequence). The length of the CDR3 is 13 residues. These data are taken from a study of spatial heterogeneity in lung cancer. Study context: TCR and UMI combinations that were unique each appeared, on average, more than ten times in raw reads. Overall study results and limits: Blood carried ubiquitous expanded tumor TCRs more at resection than follow-up.

Single TCR cDNA molecules each had their own unique molecular identifier. Via MiXCR, TCRdb re-called the 5' RACE reads, giving one row per CDR3 protein. The sample holds 90,000 to 95,000 distinct CDR3 sequences, approximately 12% seen once. This receptor was obtained from a male donor with early-stage non-small cell lung cancer. The chain recombines TRBV7-7 with TRBJ2-3, with D maybe TRBD1 (6 bases). The material was PBMCs, obtained at surgery. In DNA, the CDR3 is TGTGCTAGCAGCTTCAGGGGAACAGATACGCAGTATTTT. This encodes CASSFRGTDTQYF.